Shown below are 2 T cell receptor beta chains from a single sample sequenced in a study of T cell clusters in autoimmune cytopenias. Tens of thousands of genome equivalents of blood DNA were amplified for TRB. One tube held mixed TRB-A and TRB-B primer pools for touch-down PCR. One entry per CDR3 protein, without DNA, is what TCRdb gives after re-calling the multiplex PCR reads. The listing records about 3,200 distinct CDR3 sequences. Sequenced sample: peripheral blood. The receptors here all came from a human donor with an autoimmune cytopenia or autoimmune hepatitis (not recorded which).

This clonotype is classed as medium-sized by frequency. The chain joins TRBV7-2 to TRBJ1-6. The germline CDR1 and CDR2 sequences are SGHTA and FQGNSA. The CDR3 covers 16 residues. The CDR3 reads CASSSWQGVPYSPLHF.

By frequency, this clonotype is medium-sized. This rearrangement joins TRBV5-6 to TRBJ2-7. The germline gives CDR1 SGHDT, CDR2 YYEEEE. CDR3 length: 11 residues. CDR3 loop: CASSFGLEQYF.